This T cell receptor (beta chain) comes out of a study of Graves' ophthalmopathy and Graves' hyperthyroidism. Study-wide context: By definition, stable hyperthyroidism involved no ophthalmopathy within 18 months of follow-up. Overall study results and limits: Built on 13 signatures, a model told ophthalmopathy apart from stable hyperthyroidism with 87.88% sensitivity and approximately 81% specificity.

The sequenced template was RNA, covering the TCR beta CDR3 region. Scientists carried out first-round RT-PCR using HTBI primers and then a second-round multiplex PCR. Each CDR3 protein gets one entry after TCRdb re-called the multiplex PCR reads with MiXCR. The sample has about 500,000 distinct CDR3 sequences, about 35% seen once. This clonotype was counted many times. Its antigen is still unknown. Included hyperthyroidism patients were aged 18 to 65 and newly diagnosed (under 2 months' duration). Each diagnosis was determined on the basis of clinical symptoms, serum thyroxine, TRAb, thyroid ultrasound and orbital computed tomography. From germline, CDR1 is SGHVS and CDR2 FQNEAQ. The V gene lost 0 bases and the J gene lost 0 bases, with 14 bases spanning the gap. The CDR3 runs 18 residues.

Sample: peripheral blood or thyroid tissue (not recorded which). The chain uses TRBV7-8 and TRBJ2-2; weak D call: TRBD1 (6 bases). The receptor was derived from an adult man with Graves' hyperthyroidism. DNA of the CDR3: TGTGCCAGCAGCTTAGCCAGGGGCGCTGTTACGAACACCGGGGAGCTGTTTTTT. Residues: CASSLARGAVTNTGELFF.